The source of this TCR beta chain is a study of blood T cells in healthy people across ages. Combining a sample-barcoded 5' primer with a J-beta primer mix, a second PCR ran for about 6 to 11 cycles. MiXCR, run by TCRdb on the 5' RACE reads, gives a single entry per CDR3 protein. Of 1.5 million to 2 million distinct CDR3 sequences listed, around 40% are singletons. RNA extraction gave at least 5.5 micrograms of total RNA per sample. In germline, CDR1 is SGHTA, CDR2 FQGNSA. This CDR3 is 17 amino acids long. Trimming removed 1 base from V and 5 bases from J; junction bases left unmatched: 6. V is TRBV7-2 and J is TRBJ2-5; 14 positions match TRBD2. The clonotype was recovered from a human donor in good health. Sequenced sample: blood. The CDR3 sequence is CASSLGLAGGPVETQYF. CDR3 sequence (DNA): TGTGCCAGCAGCTTAGGACTAGCGGGGGGGCCAGTGGAGACCCAGTACTTC.